The entry that follows covers one T cell receptor beta chain sequence. The same CDR3 also results from other DNA sequences found in this sample. Only in-frame clones appear in the TCRdb table, and some are missing; sequencing was by immunoSEQ multiplex PCR. The sample shows about 140,000 clones, around 92% of them seen only once. The CDR3 spans 12 residues. Trimming took 3 bases from V and 5 from J, leaving 8 bases between them. Germline lookup yields CDR1 GTSNPN and CDR2 SVGIG (reference sequence). This sample stems from a study of T cell responses to AZD1222 COVID-19 vaccine. Material: peripheral blood, obtained on day 0 of AZD1222 vaccination. The clonotype was recovered from an adult in good health. The rearrangement joins TRBV30 to TRBJ1-5; D is uncertain. The CDR3 nucleotides are TGTGCCTGGAGGGTAGGTGATCAGCCCCAGCATTTT. Its protein is CAWRVGDQPQHF.